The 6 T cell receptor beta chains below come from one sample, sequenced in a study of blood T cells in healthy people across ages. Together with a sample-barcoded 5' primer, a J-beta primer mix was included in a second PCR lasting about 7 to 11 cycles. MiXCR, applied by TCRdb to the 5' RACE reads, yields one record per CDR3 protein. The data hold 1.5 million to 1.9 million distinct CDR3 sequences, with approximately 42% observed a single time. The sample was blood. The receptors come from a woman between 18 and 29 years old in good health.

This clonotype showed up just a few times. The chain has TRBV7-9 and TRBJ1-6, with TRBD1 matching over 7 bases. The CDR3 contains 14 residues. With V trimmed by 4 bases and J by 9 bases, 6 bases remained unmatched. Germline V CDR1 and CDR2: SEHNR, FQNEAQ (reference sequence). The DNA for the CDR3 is TGTGCCAGCAGCTCAGTAACAGGGGTTTCACCCCTCCACTTT. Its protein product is CASSSVTGVSPLHF.

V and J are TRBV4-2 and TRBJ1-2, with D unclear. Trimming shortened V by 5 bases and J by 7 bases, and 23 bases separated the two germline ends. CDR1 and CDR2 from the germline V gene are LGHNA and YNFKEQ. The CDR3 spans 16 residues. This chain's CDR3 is CASSNPPGALGLGYTF. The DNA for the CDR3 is TGTGCCAGCAGCAATCCTCCGGGAGCCCTCGGCCTTGGCTACACCTTC.

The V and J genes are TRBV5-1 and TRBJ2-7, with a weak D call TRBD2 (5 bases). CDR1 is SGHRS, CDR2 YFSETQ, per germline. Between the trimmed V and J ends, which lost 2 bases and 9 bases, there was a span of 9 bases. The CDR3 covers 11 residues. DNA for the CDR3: TGCGCCAGCAGCTTCCAGCGGACGCAGTACTTC. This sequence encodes CASSFQRTQYF.

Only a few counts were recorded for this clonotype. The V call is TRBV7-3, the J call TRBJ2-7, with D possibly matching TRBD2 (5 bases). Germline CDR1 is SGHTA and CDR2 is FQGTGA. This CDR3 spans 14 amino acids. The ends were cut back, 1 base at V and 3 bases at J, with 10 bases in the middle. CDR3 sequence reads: CASSLRPGNYEQYF. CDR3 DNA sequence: TGTGCCAGCAGCTTAAGGCCCGGGAACTACGAGCAGTACTTC. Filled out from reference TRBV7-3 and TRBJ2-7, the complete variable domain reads GAGVSQTPSNKVTEKGKYVELRCDPISGHTALYWYRQSLGQGPEFLIYFQGTGAADDSGLPNDRFFAVRPEGSVSTLKIQRTERGDSAVYLCASSLRPGNYEQYFGPGTRLTVT.

The CDR3 bases are TGTGCCAGCAGTACTAGGGGGGCCGGGGAGCTGTTTTTT. The encoded protein is CASSTRGAGELFF. V usage is TRBV28 and J usage is TRBJ2-2, with D possibly called TRBD1 or TRBD2 (6 bases each). Germline loops: CDR1 MDHEN, CDR2 SYDVKM. The CDR3 consists of 13 residues. Trimming stripped 5 bases from V and 6 bases from J, with 10 bases between.

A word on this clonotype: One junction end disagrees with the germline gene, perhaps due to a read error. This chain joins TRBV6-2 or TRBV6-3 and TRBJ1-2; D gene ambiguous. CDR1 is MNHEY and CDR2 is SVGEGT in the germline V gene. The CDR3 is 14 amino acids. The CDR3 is CASSSRRSNYGHTF. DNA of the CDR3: TGTGCCAGCAGCTCTCGCCGGAGTAACTATGGCCACACCTTC.